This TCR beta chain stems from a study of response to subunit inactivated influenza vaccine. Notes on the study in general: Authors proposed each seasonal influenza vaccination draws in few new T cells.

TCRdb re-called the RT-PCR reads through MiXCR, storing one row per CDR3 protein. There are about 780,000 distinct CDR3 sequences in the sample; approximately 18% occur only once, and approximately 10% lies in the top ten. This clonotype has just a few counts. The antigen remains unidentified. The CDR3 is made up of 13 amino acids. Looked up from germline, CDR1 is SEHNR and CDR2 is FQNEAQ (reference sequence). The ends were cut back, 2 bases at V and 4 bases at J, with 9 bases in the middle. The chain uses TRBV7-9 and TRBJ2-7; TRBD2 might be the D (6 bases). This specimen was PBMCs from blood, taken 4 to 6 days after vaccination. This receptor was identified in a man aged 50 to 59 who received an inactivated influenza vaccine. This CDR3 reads CASSLRGRYEQYF. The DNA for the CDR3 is TGTGCCAGCAGCTTACGGGGGAGGTACGAGCAGTACTTC.